The subject of this entry is one T cell receptor beta chain. Followed over time, Seattle patients had been enrolled while infection was active. This specimen comes from a study of blood T cell repertoires in COVID-19. Looking at the study overall: Some COVID-19 samples were acute and others convalescent; all came from the United States, Italy and Spain. The cDNA or gDNA used as material had been derived from T cells, B-cell-depleted T cells, or PBMCs.

Per the original data handling: Researchers report that nucleated cell counts were estimated from reference gene primer amplification. Libraries were prepared by immunoSEQ multiplex PCR; TCRdb keeps only in-frame clonotypes and omits some of them. V, J and clone size are those of that table, while D and trimming were read from the DNA. The table lists around 480,000 clones, around 89% of them singletons, with over 10% in the top ten. Trimming took 3 bases from V and 8 from J; bases not matched to a gene: 8. Germline CDR1 MNHNS, CDR2 SASEGT. The CDR3 is made up of 14 amino acids. The source of this sequence is a woman aged 45 to 65 with COVID-19, enrolled during active disease. The V call is TRBV6-1, the J call TRBJ1-2; 8 positions match TRBD1. Sequenced sample: peripheral blood. CDR3 protein: CASSDRQGLGGYTF. In DNA, the CDR3 is TGTGCCAGCAGTGACCGACAGGGGTTGGGGGGCTACACCTTC.